The 14 T cell receptor beta chains below all came from one sample that was sequenced in a study of T cell repertoires in cytomegalovirus infection. TCRdb used MiXCR to reprocess the reads, holding one entry per CDR3 protein. This sample has a few hundred thousand distinct CDR3 sequences, with more than 9% found just once. The sequenced sample was PBMCs. Receptors were obtained from a human donor in good health (CMV status not recorded). Some clones in this sample may be carry-over from other donors' samples.

This chain uses TRBV12-3 or TRBV12-4 with TRBJ2-5; TRBD2 might be the D (5 bases). V was pared by 5 bases and J by 2 bases, with 9 bases between. The CDR3 has 13 residues. In DNA form, the CDR3 reads TGTGCCAGCAGTATCCGGGAACAAGAGACCCAGTACTTC. Amino acids: CASSIREQETQYF.

The genes are TRBV20-1 and TRBJ2-3; 8 nucleotides line up with TRBD2. Losses at the gene ends were 0 bases for V and 4 bases for J; bases not matched to a gene: 9. The CDR3 contains 16 residues. Per germline, CDR1 DFQATT and CDR2 SNEGSKA (reference sequence). The CDR3 bases are TGCAGTGCTAGAGATCCGAGCGGGAGACATGCAGATACGCAGTATTTT. This gives the protein CSARDPSGRHADTQYF.

This clonotype was seen ten or more times. This sequence joins TRBV2 and TRBJ2-1, with TRBD2 matching over 11 bases. Germline-derived CDR1 and CDR2 are SNHLY and FYNNEI. After removal of 4 bases from V and 10 bases from J, the junction contained 9 bases not matched to a gene. This CDR3 has 15 amino acids. This CDR3 reads CASSAIAGGPREQFF. CDR3 in DNA: TGTGCCAGCAGTGCCATAGCGGGGGGGCCTCGGGAGCAGTTCTTC.

V usage is TRBV7-3 and J usage is TRBJ1-2; possibly TRBD1 for D (5 bases). Deletions cut 5 bases from V and 1 base from J, with 14 bases between. CDR1 is SGHTA, CDR2 FQGTGA, per germline. The CDR3 runs to 15 residues. The CDR3 DNA reads as TGTGCCAGCAGCCCTCGAGGAGGGGTTAACTATGGCTACACCTTC. This translates into CASSPRGGVNYGYTF.

This clonotype was counted ten times or more. V and J are TRBV7-9 and TRBJ1-2; TRBD1 is a possible D gene (5 bases). This CDR3 comprises 13 residues. V was trimmed by 5 bases and J by 0 bases, leaving 7 bases between them. CDR1 and CDR2 (germline): SEHNR, FQNEAQ (reference sequence). CDR3 in DNA: TGTGCCAGCAGCATGACAGCTAACTATGGCTACACCTTC. Translating it yields CASSMTANYGYTF. Using reference TRBV7-9 and TRBJ1-2 for the parts outside the CDR3, the full variable domain is DTGVSQNPRHKITKRGQNVTFRCDPISEHNRLYWYRQTLGQGPEFLTYFQNEAQLEKSRLLSDRFSAERPKGSFSTLEIQRTEQGDSAMYLCASSMTANYGYTFGSGTRLTVV.

In this sample, this clonotype turned up many times. The rearrangement joins TRBV7-2 to TRBJ2-7; D gene uncertain. CDR3 length: 13 amino acids. V gave up 4 bases and J gave up 5 bases, with 12 bases separating them. Germline V CDR1 and CDR2: SGHTA, FQGNSA. The CDR3 here is CASSYDRTDEQYF. The CDR3 coding sequence is TGTGCCAGCAGCTACGATCGCACGGACGAGCAGTACTTC.

This clonotype has a handful of counts. The chain links TRBV10-3 to TRBJ2-7; D unclear. The CDR3 has 13 residues. CDR1 ENHRY and CDR2 SYGVKD come from the germline V gene. Between the trimmed V and J ends, which lost 11 bases and 0 bases, there was a span of 14 bases. Here the CDR3 DNA reads TGTGCCGTGAACGGTCAGGACTCCTACGAGCAGTACTTC. Translating it yields CAVNGQDSYEQYF.

This clonotype was recorded only once. The missing conserved phenylalanine or tryptophan at the end of this CDR3 makes a read error likely. The CDR3 DNA reads TGCGCCAGCAGCTTGGATGGGATCTCCCAAGAGACCCAGTACCTC. This encodes CASSLDGISQETQYL. The chain carries TRBV5-1 and TRBJ2-5; D unclear. V lost 0 bases to trimming and J lost 1 base, with 10 bases between them. The CDR3 extends over 15 amino acids. Germline CDR1 and CDR2: SGHRS and YFSETQ.

A few counts support this clonotype. The chain carries TRBV20-1 and TRBJ1-5; D may be TRBD1 (5 bases). CDR1 DFQATT and CDR2 SNEGSKA come from the germline V gene (reference sequence). The CDR3 is 15 residues long. V lost 6 bases to trimming and J lost 0 bases, with 15 bases between them. In DNA, the CDR3 is TGCAGTGCGCCTCAGGGTACCTATAGCAATCAGCCCCAGCATTTT. This encodes CSAPQGTYSNQPQHF.

This clonotype was observed a few times. The rearrangement joins TRBV6-6 to TRBJ1-5, with a possible D match to TRBD1 (5 bases). This CDR3 is 14 amino acids long. Trimming cost V 2 bases and J 5 bases, with 10 bases left between them. From germline, CDR1 is MNHNY and CDR2 SVGAGI (reference sequence). The CDR3 bases are TGTGCCAGCAGTTACGGGGGGAACGATCAGCCCCAGCATTTT. Translation gives CASSYGGNDQPQHF.

The rearrangement uses TRBV6-5 and TRBJ2-1, with D tentatively TRBD1 (5 bases). The CDR3 runs 14 residues. The germline gives CDR1 MNHEY, CDR2 SVGAGI. The V end was cut by 5 bases, the J end by 0 bases, with 8 bases between. CDR3 sequence: CASSRQLSYNEQFF. As DNA, the CDR3 is TGTGCCAGCAGTCGACAGCTCTCCTACAATGAGCAGTTCTTC.

This clonotype was seen a few times. This sequence joins TRBV20-1 and TRBJ1-1; D might be TRBD1 (6 bases). The V gene lost 5 bases and the J gene lost 3 bases, with 16 bases spanning the gap. This CDR3 has 14 amino acids. Germline-derived CDR1 and CDR2 are DFQATT and SNEGSKA (reference sequence). This CDR3 is CSARSGEGDTEAFF. The CDR3 nucleotides read TGCAGTGCTCGCTCAGGGGAGGGGGACACTGAAGCTTTCTTT.

In its sample, this clonotype was seen many times. V and J are TRBV2 and TRBJ2-4; D gene uncertain. With 3 bases removed from V and 4 bases from J, the gap between germline ends came to 10 bases. The CDR3 covers 14 residues. CDR1 is SNHLY and CDR2 is FYNNEI in the germline V gene. The CDR3: CASSDSQQKNIQYF. In nucleotides, the CDR3 is TGTGCCAGCAGTGATAGCCAACAGAAAAACATTCAGTACTTC.

The V and J genes are TRBV6-5 and TRBJ2-3, with D unclear. The CDR3 extends over 13 amino acids. The V gene's germline CDR1 is MNHEY and CDR2 SVGAGI. V lost 1 base to trimming and J lost 4 bases, with 6 bases between them. The CDR3 reads CASSYYRSDTQYF. In DNA form, the CDR3 reads TGTGCCAGCAGTTACTACCGATCAGATACGCAGTATTTT.